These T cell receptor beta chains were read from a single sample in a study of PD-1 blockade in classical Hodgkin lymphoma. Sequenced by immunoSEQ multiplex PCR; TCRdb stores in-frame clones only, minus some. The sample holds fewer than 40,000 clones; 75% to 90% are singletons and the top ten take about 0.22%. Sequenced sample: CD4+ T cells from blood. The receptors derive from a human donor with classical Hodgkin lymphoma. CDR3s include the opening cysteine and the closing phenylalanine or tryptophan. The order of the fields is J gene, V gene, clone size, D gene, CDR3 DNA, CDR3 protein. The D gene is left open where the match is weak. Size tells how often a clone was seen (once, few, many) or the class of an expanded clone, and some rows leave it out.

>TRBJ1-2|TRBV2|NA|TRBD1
TGTGCCAGCAGCCTTCAGGGGGCCGAGGGCTACACCTTC
CASSLQGAEGYTF
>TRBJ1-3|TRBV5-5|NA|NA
TGTGCCAGCAGCTTGGTGGTCTCTGGAAACACCATATATTTT
CASSLVVSGNTIYF
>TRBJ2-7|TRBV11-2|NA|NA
TGTGCCAGCACCCTCAACGGCGAGCAGTACTTC
CASTLNGEQYF
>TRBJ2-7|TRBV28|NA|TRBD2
TGTGCCAGCAGTTTACCTAGCGGGAGCTCTCGGTTCTTCCGGAGCTCCTACGAGCAGTACTTC
CASSLPSGSSRFFRSSYEQYF
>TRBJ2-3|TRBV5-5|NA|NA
TGTGCCAGCAGCTTGGGCGGGGGCGGTGCTACGCAGTATTTT
CASSLGGGGATQYF
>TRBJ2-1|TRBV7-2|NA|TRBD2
TGTGCCAGCAGCTTCCTCAGGTCGGGAGGGAGCTCCTACAATGAGCAGTTCTTC
CASSFLRSGGSSYNEQFF
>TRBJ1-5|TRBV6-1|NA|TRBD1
TGTGCCAGCCGGACAGGGGGCCGATTCAATCAGCCCCAGCATTTT
CASRTGGRFNQPQHF
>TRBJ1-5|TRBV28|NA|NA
TGTGCCAGCAGCCCCGACGGGGTTCAGCCCCAGCATTTT
CASSPDGVQPQHF
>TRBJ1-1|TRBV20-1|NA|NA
TGCAGTGTTCGTCCGGAGACTGAAGCTTTCTTT
CSVRPETEAFF
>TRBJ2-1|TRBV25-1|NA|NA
TGTGCCAGCAGAAATGAGCAGTTCTTC
CASRNEQFF
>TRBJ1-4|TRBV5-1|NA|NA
TGCGCCAGCAGCTTGGAGGCAGCTAATGAAAAACTGTTTTTT
CASSLEAANEKLFF
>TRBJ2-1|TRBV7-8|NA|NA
TGTGCCAGCAGCTCCCGACTGGCGAGCTCCTACAATGAGCAGTTCTTC
CASSSRLASSYNEQFF
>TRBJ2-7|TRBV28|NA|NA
TGTGCCAGCAGTTTAAGGAGGGAGCAGTACTTC
CASSLRREQYF
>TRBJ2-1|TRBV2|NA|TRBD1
TGTGCCAGCATCTTGAGGGGGCATAACTACAATGAGCAGTTCTTC
CASILRGHNYNEQFF
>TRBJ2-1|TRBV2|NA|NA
TGTGCCAGCATGGTCACCGGGACCCACAATGAGCAGTTCTTC
CASMVTGTHNEQFF
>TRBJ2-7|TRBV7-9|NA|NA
TGTGCCAGCAGCTTTCAGGGCTACGAGCAGTACTTC
CASSFQGYEQYF
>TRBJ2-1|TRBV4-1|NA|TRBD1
TGCGCCAGCAGCCCAACAGGGGGCTCCTACAATGAGCAGTTCTTC
CASSPTGGSYNEQFF
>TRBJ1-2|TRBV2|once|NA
TGTGCCAGCAGGGTTACAACGTTGGCCTATGGCTACACCTTC
CASRVTTLAYGYTF
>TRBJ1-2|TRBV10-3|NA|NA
TGTGCCATCAGTGAGGTCAGTGGCTTTGGCTACACCTTC
CAISEVSGFGYTF
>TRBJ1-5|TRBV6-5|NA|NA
TGTGCCAGCAGTCAGGGGCAGCCCCAGCATTTT
CASSQGQPQHF
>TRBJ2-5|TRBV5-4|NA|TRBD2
TGTGCCAGCAGCTCGGGACTAGCGGGAGGAGAGACCCAGTACTTC
CASSSGLAGGETQYF
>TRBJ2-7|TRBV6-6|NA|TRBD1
TGTGCCAGCAGTACGACAGGGGCCTACGAGCAGTACTTC
CASSTTGAYEQYF
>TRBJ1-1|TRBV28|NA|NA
TGTGCCAGCAGTTTACGGCCCACTGAAGCTTTCTTT
CASSLRPTEAFF
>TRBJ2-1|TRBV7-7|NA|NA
TGTGCCAGCAGCTTAGAATTGATCGGTGGAGAGCAGTTCTTC
CASSLELIGGEQFF
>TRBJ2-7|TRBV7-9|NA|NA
TGTGCCAGCAGCTTAGGGGTTAGTGGGGCAGCCGGGCCGAAGCAGTACTTC
CASSLGVSGAAGPKQYF
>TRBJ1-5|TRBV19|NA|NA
TGTGCCAGTAGTCCAGGGACCGATCAGCCCCAGCATTTT
CASSPGTDQPQHF
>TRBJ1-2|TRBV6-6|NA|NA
TGTGCCAGCAGGGGCCCAAACTATGGCTACACCTTC
CASRGPNYGYTF
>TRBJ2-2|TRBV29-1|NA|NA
TGCAGCGCCGGACAGACGAACACCGGGGAGCTGTTTTTT
CSAGQTNTGELFF
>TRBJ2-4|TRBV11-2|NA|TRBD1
TGTGCCAGCAGCTCCCTACGGGACAGGGGCATTCAGTACTTC
CASSSLRDRGIQYF
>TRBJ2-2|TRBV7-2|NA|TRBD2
TGTGCCAGCAGCCAAGCGGGAGTTGACACCGGGGAGCTGTTTTTT
CASSQAGVDTGELFF
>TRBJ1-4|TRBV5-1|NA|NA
TGCGCCAGCAGCTCCGACAGAGTTGAAAAACTGTTTTTT
CASSSDRVEKLFF
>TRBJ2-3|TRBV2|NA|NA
TGTGCCAGCAGGCCCCCGGCGACAGATACGCAGTATTTT
CASRPPATDTQYF
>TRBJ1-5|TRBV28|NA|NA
TGTGCCAGCAGTCGGGGCAATAGCAATCAGCCCCAGCATTTT
CASSRGNSNQPQHF
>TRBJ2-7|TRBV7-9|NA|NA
TGTGCCAGCAGCTTAGAGCGGTACATCTACGAGCAGTACTTC
CASSLERYIYEQYF
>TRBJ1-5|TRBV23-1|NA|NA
TGCGCCAGCAGTCAATTCGGAGGGTTCAATCAGCCCCAGCATTTT
CASSQFGGFNQPQHF
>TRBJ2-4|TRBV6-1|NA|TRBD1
TGTGCCAGCAGTGGCGGGACAGGGGACAAAAACATTCAGTACTTC
CASSGGTGDKNIQYF
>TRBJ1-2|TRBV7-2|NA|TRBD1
TGTGCCAGCAGCTGGGGGACAGCCCTCTATGGCTACACCTTC
CASSWGTALYGYTF
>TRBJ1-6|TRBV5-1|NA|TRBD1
TGCGCCAGCAGCTTGGTATTAGGGACAGGGGGCAGCTCCTATAATTCACCCCTCCACTTT
CASSLVLGTGGSSYNSPLHF
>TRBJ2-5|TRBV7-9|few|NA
TGTGCCAGCAGCGAGAGTCCGGTTGGAGAGACCCAGTACTTC
CASSESPVGETQYF
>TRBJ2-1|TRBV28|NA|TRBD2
TGTGCCAGCAGTTCGGCGGGAGGGAAAAAGGATGAGCAGTTCTTC
CASSSAGGKKDEQFF
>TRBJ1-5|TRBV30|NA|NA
TGTGCCTGGAGAGGGGGAACAGGGCCTAGCAATCAGCCCCAGCATTTT
CAWRGGTGPSNQPQHF